The TCR beta chain under discussion was sequenced for a study of blood T cell repertoires in COVID-19. The overall study: There were acute and convalescent COVID-19 samples, and they came from the United States, Italy and Spain. PBMCs, B-cell-depleted T cells, or T cells provided the cDNA or gDNA that made up the material.

CDR3 length: 16 amino acids. Germline CDR1 and CDR2: ENHRY and SYGVKD. With 8 bases removed from V and 2 bases from J, the gap between germline ends came to 20 bases. Study processing details: Amplified reference gene primers provided the basis for estimating nucleated cell counts. Clones were sequenced by immunoSEQ multiplex PCR, and TCRdb holds only the in-frame ones, with some missing. The DNA was the basis for D and trimming; V, J and clone size are from that table. Of more than 70,000 clones detected, over 70% appear once; the ten largest clones hold around 9.4%. The sample consisted of peripheral blood. This clonotype was obtained from a human donor in a cohort sampled during active COVID-19. The chain has TRBV10-3 and TRBJ2-3; no reliable D call. DNA of the CDR3: TGTGCCATCGGTATGAGGCGTCAAGAAACCACAGATACGCAGTATTTT. The encoded protein is CAIGMRRQETTDTQYF.